Following are 2 T cell receptor beta chains from one sample sequenced in a study of T cell responses to AZD1222 COVID-19 vaccine. Some clones are missing from TCRdb's copy, which holds only in-frame ones; the method was immunoSEQ multiplex PCR. This table holds about 140,000 clones, 80% to 95% found once. The sample consisted of peripheral blood, taken 28 days after the second AZD1222 dose. These receptors were collected from an adult who received the AZD1222 COVID-19 vaccine.

The chain employs TRBV12-3 or TRBV12-4 and TRBJ1-1; TRBD1 matches at 7 bases. J lost 1 base, V lost 5 bases, and 1 base had no gene match. CDR3 size: 13 residues. This CDR3 is CASSGQANTEAFF. The CDR3 DNA reads TGTGCCAGCAGTGGACAGGCGAACACTGAAGCTTTCTTT.

J is TRBJ2-5 and V is TRBV4-3, with a possible D match to TRBD1 (6 bases). Deletions cut 2 bases from V and 4 bases from J, with 14 bases between. The CDR3 runs to 15 residues. CDR1 LGHNA and CDR2 YSLEER come from the germline V gene. This chain's CDR3 is CASSQQIGQPETQYF. DNA for the CDR3: TGCGCCAGCAGCCAACAGATCGGACAGCCAGAGACCCAGTACTTC.